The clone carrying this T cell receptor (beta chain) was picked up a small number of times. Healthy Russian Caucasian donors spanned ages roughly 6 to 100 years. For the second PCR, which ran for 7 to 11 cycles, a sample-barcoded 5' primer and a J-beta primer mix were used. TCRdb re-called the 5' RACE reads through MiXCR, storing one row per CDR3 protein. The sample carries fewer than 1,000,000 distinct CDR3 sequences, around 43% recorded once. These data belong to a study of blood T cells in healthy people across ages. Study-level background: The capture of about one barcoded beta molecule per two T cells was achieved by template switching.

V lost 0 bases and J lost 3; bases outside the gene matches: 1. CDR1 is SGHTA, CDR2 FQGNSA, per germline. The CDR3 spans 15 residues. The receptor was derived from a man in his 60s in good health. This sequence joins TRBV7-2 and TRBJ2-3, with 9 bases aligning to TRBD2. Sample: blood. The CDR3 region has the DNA TGTGCCAGCAGCTTAGCGACTAGCGGAACAGATACGCAGTATTTT. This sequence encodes CASSLATSGTDTQYF.